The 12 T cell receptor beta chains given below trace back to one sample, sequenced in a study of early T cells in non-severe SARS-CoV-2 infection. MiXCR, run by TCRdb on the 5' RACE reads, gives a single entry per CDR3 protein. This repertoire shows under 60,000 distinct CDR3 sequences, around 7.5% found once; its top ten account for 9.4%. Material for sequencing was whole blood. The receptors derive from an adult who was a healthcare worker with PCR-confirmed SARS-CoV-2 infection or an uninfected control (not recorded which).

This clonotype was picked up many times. The DNA of the CDR3 is TGTGCCAGCAGCTTAGAGCGGGGGAACACTGAAGCTTTCTTT. This sequence encodes CASSLERGNTEAFF. The chain is built from TRBV7-4 and TRBJ1-1; D ambiguous. V lost 1 base and J 1 base, leaving 7 bases between the germline ends. There are 14 residues in the CDR3. Germline CDR1 reads SGHVT; CDR2 reads SQSDAQ.

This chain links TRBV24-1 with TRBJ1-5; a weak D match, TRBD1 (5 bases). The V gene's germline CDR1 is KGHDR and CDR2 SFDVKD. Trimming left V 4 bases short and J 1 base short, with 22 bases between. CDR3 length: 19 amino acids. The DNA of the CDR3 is TGTGCCACCAGTGAACCCTGGGGCACGAAAACCCTGAGCAATCAGCCCCAGCATTTT. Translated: CATSEPWGTKTLSNQPQHF.

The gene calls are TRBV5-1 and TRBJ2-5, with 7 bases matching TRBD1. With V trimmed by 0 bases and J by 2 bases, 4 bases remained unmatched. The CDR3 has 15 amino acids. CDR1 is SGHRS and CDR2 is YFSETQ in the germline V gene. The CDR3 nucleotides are TGCGCCAGCAGCTTGGTGGGACAGCGGCAAGAGACCCAGTACTTC. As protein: CASSLVGQRQETQYF.

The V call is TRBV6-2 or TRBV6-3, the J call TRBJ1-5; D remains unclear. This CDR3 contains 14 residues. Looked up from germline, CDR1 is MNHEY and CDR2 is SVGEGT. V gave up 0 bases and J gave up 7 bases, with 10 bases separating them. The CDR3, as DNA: TGTGCCAGCAGTTACTCCCGAGGAGAACAGCCCCAGCATTTT. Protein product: CASSYSRGEQPQHF.

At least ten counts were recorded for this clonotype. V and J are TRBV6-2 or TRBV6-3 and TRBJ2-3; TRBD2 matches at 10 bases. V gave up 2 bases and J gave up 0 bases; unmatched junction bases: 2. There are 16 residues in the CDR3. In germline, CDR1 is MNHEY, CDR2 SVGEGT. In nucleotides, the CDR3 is TGTGCCAGCAGTTACGATAGCGGGAGGAGCACAGATACGCAGTATTTT. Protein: CASSYDSGRSTDTQYF.

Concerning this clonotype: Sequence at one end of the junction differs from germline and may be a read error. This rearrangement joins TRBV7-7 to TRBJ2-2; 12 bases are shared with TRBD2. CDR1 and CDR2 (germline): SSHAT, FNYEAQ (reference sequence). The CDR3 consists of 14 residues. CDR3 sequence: CASRGLAGPGELFF. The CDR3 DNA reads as TGTGCTAGCAGGGGACTAGCGGGCCCCGGGGAGCTGTTTTTT. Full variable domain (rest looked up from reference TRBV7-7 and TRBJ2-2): GAGVSQSPRYKVTKRGQDVTLRCDPISSHATLYWYQQALGQGPEFLTYFNYEAQPDKSGLPSDRFSAERPEGSISTLTIQRTEQRDSAMYRCASRGLAGPGELFFGEGSRLTVL.

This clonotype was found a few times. The DNA for the CDR3 is TGCGCCAGCAGCATAGGGGACTACCCTAGCACAGATACGCAGTATTTT. It yields the protein CASSIGDYPSTDTQYF. This chain joins TRBV5-1 and TRBJ2-3; 7 nucleotides line up with TRBD2. This CDR3 spans 16 amino acids. The germline gives CDR1 SGHRS, CDR2 YFSETQ. With 4 bases clipped from V and 0 bases from J, the junction kept 8 bases outside the gene matches. The entire variable domain, with the rest obtained from reference TRBV5-1 and TRBJ2-3, is as follows: KAGVTQTPRYLIKTRGQQVTLSCSPISGHRSVSWYQQTPGQGLQFLFEYFSETQRNKGNFPGRFSGRQFSNSRSEMNVSTLELGDSALYLCASSIGDYPSTDTQYFGPGTRLTVL.

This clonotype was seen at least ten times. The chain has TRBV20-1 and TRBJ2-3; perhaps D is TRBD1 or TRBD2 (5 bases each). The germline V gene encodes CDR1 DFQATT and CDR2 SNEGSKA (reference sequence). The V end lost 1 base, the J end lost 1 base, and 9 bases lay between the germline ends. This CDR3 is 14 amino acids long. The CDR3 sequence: CSARASGRTDTQYF. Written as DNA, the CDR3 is TGCAGTGCTAGAGCCTCGGGGCGCACAGATACGCAGTATTTT.

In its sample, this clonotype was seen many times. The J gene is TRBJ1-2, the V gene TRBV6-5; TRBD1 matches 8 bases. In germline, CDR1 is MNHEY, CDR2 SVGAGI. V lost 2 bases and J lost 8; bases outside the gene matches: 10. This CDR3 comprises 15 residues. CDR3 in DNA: TGTGCCAGCAGTTACACACCCGACAGGGGCAACGGCTACACCTTC. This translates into CASSYTPDRGNGYTF.

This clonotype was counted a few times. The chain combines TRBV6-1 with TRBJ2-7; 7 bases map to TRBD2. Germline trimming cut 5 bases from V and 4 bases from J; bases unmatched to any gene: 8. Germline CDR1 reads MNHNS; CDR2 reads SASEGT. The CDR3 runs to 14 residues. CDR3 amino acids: CASSRRDYQYEQYF. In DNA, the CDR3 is TGTGCCAGCAGTCGGAGGGACTACCAATACGAGCAGTACTTC.

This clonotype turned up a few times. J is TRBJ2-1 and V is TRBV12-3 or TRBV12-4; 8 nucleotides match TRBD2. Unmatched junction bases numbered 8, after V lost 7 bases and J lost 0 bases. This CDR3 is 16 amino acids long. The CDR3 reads CASIRVAGSSYNEQFF. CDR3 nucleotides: TGTGCCAGCATTCGAGTAGCGGGAAGCTCCTACAATGAGCAGTTCTTC.

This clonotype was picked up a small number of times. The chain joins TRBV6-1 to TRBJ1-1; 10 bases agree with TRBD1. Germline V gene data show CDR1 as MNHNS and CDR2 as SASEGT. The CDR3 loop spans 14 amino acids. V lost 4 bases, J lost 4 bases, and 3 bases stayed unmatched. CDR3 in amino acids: CASSAGTGATEAFF. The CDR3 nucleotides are TGTGCCAGCAGTGCCGGGACAGGGGCCACTGAAGCTTTCTTT.